This T cell receptor (beta chain) was sequenced in a study of Graves' ophthalmopathy and Graves' hyperthyroidism. The study amplified TCR beta CDR3 regions using RNA transcripts. RT-PCR in the first round used HTBI primers; a second-round multiplex PCR followed. Each CDR3 protein gets one entry after TCRdb re-called the multiplex PCR reads with MiXCR. This table holds hundreds of thousands of distinct CDR3 sequences, about a fifth found once. Germline CDR1 LGHNA, CDR2 YNFKEQ. V lost 4 bases, J lost 6 bases, and 16 bases stayed unmatched. The CDR3 sequence is 18 residues long. Sequencing was done on a sample of peripheral blood. V gene TRBV4-2 combines with J gene TRBJ2-2; TRBD2 matches 8 bases. This TCR came from a woman aged 18-29 years with stable Graves' hyperthyroidism. Some clones in this sample may be carry-over from other donors' samples. Here the CDR3 DNA reads TGTGCCAGCAGCCCCGGGGGCCCTCTAGCGGGCGGGGCCGGGGAGCTGTTTTTT. It encodes CASSPGGPLAGGAGELFF.